This T cell receptor (beta chain) derives from a study of blood T cell repertoires in COVID-19. Some clones are missing from TCRdb's copy, which holds only in-frame ones; the method was immunoSEQ multiplex PCR. Here the sample spans 150,000 to 250,000 clones, approximately 90% being singletons. The CDR3 is made up of 14 amino acids. Germline assignment: CDR1 GTSNPN and CDR2 SVGIG (reference sequence). Trimming took off 0 bases at V and 4 bases at J, with 12 bases between the two ends. Living in 24 US areas, the participants were between about 18 and 100 years of age. The sequence came from a woman aged 25 to 39 who had recovered from COVID-19. Sequenced input: PBMCs or T cells enriched from blood (not recorded which). The genes are TRBV30 and TRBJ1-2; D not certain. The CDR3 here is CAWSVGSPGYGYTF. Here the CDR3 DNA reads TGTGCCTGGAGTGTAGGATCCCCAGGCTATGGCTACACCTTC.